The clone carrying this T cell receptor (beta chain) was detected a few times. Study members were between about 18 and 100 years old and lived in 24 US regions. Participant-reported clinical history was the basis for cohort assignment. The entry originates in a study of blood T cell repertoires in COVID-19. Libraries were prepared by immunoSEQ multiplex PCR; TCRdb keeps only in-frame clonotypes and omits some of them. The sample has some 220,000 clones; just under 85% are singletons. V dropped 8 bases and J dropped 4; count of bases not matched to a gene: 6. The CDR3 is made up of 15 amino acids. Germline loops: CDR1 LNHDA, CDR2 SQIVND (reference sequence).

The TCR originated in a woman aged 35 to 49 with acute COVID-19. J is TRBJ1-6 and V is TRBV19, with 9 bases fitting TRBD1. What was sequenced was PBMCs or T cells enriched from blood (not recorded which). CDR3 region: CASRDRESYNSPLHF. CDR3 in DNA: TGTGCCAGTCGGGACAGGGAATCGTATAATTCACCCCTCCACTTT. Variable domain in full (rest from reference TRBV19 and TRBJ1-6): DGGITQSPKYLFRKEGQNVTLSCEQNLNHDAMYWYRQDPGQGLRLIYYSQIVNDFQKGDIAEGYSVSREKKESFPLTVTSAQKNPTAFYLCASRDRESYNSPLHFGNGTRLTVT.